A selection of T cell receptor beta chains follows, all from one sample in a study of cytomegalovirus exposure and HLA in healthy donors. TCRdb keeps only in-frame clones here, not all; method: immunoSEQ multiplex PCR. The sample records around 260,000 clones, 80% to 95% being singletons. The specimen sequenced was PBMCs. These TCRs come from a woman in her thirties in good health and CMV-seronegative. The CDR3 runs from the conserved cysteine through the conserved F or W. D genes are given only for firm matches. Some rows have no size entry. The others give once, few or many, or a class for an expanded clone.

v_gene,d_gene,j_gene,abundance,CDR3nt,CDR3aa
TRBV7-6,.,TRBJ2-2,.,TGTGCCAGCAGCAGAACGAACACCGGGGAGCTGTTTTTT,CASSRTNTGELFF
TRBV6-5,TRBD2,TRBJ2-1,.,TGTGCCAGCAGTTACTCTCGGGGGGGGCCCTACAATGAGCAGTTCTTC,CASSYSRGGPYNEQFF
TRBV4-2,TRBD2,TRBJ2-1,.,TGTGCCAGCAGCCCGAGACTTGGACTAGCGGGAGTAAATGAGCAGTTCTTC,CASSPRLGLAGVNEQFF
TRBV27,TRBD1,TRBJ2-5,.,TGTGCCAGCAAACTCCTAGGGGGACAGGGGGCAGAGACCCAGTACTTC,CASKLLGGQGAETQYF
TRBV19,.,TRBJ1-2,once,TGTGCCAGTAGTATAGGAGGGTTCAGGGGCTACACCTTC,CASSIGGFRGYTF
TRBV7-8,.,TRBJ2-7,.,TGTGCCAGCAGTCAAGTCGGGGAGCAGTACTTC,CASSQVGEQYF
TRBV11-3,.,TRBJ2-1,.,TGTGCCAGCAGCCCCGGGTGGGGTGATGAGCAGTTCTTC,CASSPGWGDEQFF
TRBV9,.,TRBJ2-2,.,TGTGCCAGCAGCGCCACTTTCGTCGGGGAGCTGTTTTTT,CASSATFVGELFF
TRBV29-1,TRBD2,TRBJ2-5,.,TGCAGCGCTGAACCGGGACTAGAGGTTGGGACCCAGTACTTC,CSAEPGLEVGTQYF
TRBV28,.,TRBJ2-7,.,TGTGCCAGCAGTTTTAGGGGGAGGAACCACGAGCAGTACTTC,CASSFRGRNHEQYF
TRBV19,TRBD1,TRBJ2-5,.,TGTGCCAGTAGTATACGAGGGGGCAAAGAGACCCAGTACTTC,CASSIRGGKETQYF
TRBV5-1,TRBD2,TRBJ2-7,.,TGCGCCAGCAGCCCGGGGACTAGCGGGACCTACGAGCAGTACTTC,CASSPGTSGTYEQYF
TRBV15,TRBD2,TRBJ2-7,once,TGTGCCACCAGCAGAGATTGGAGCGGGAGGGGAAAGGCCTACGAGCAGTACTTC,CATSRDWSGRGKAYEQYF
TRBV5-1,.,TRBJ2-1,.,TGCGCCAGCAGCTTGGAAGGGGGACCTTACAATGAGCAGTTCTTC,CASSLEGGPYNEQFF
TRBV19,.,TRBJ2-5,.,TGTGCCAGTGGGAGGGGGGTCCAAGAGACCCAGTACTTC,CASGRGVQETQYF
TRBV25-1,TRBD2,TRBJ2-5,once,TGTGCCAGCAGACCGGGACTAGGCGGGACCCAGTACTTC,CASRPGLGGTQYF
TRBV28,TRBD1,TRBJ2-5,.,TGTGCCAGCAGGGGGGACAGGGATAAAGAGACCCAGTACTTC,CASRGDRDKETQYF
TRBV11-2,.,TRBJ2-3,.,TGTGCCAGCAGCTTAGGAGGGACACCAGTCGCAGATACGCAGTATTTT,CASSLGGTPVADTQYF
TRBV27,.,TRBJ2-1,.,TGTGCCAGCAGTCGGAGGGGATTTATGAATGAGCAGTTCTTC,CASSRRGFMNEQFF
TRBV19,.,TRBJ2-3,.,TGTGCCAGTAGTATCACTGCGGCCCGGGGCACAGATACGCAGTATTTT,CASSITAARGTDTQYF
TRBV6-5,.,TRBJ2-3,.,TGTGCCAGCCGATTGGGGGGAGGAGGAGATACGCAGTATTTT,CASRLGGGGDTQYF
TRBV4-3,.,TRBJ2-7,.,TGCGCCAGCAGCCAAGACCGGTCTAGCGACCACTACGAGCAGTACTTC,CASSQDRSSDHYEQYF
TRBV7-6,TRBD2,TRBJ2-1,once,TGTGCCAGCAGCTCTTCTAGCGGGCCACGCGATGAGCAGTTCTTC,CASSSSSGPRDEQFF
TRBV27,TRBD1,TRBJ1-5,.,TGTGCCAGCAGTTTGTCGGGACAGGGCAATCAGCCCCAGCATTTT,CASSLSGQGNQPQHF
TRBV28,TRBD2,TRBJ2-7,.,TGTGCCAGCAGCTCGGGACTAGCGCTCTACGAGCAGTACTTC,CASSSGLALYEQYF
TRBV28,TRBD2,TRBJ2-1,.,TGTGCCAGCAGTCCGAGGACTAGCGGGAAGTACAATGAGCAGTTCTTC,CASSPRTSGKYNEQFF
TRBV13,.,TRBJ1-3,.,TGTGCCAGCAGCTTAGACAGGGCGGCTGGAAACACCATATATTTT,CASSLDRAAGNTIYF
TRBV18,.,TRBJ1-2,.,TGTGCCAGCTCACCAGACGGGGTTGGCTACACCTTC,CASSPDGVGYTF
TRBV28,.,TRBJ2-5,.,TGTGCCACCTACGAGGAGTTCGTAGAGACCCAGTACTTC,CATYEEFVETQYF
TRBV28,.,TRBJ1-1,few,TGTGCCAGCAGTCCTCCCAGATCTGAAGCTTTCTTT,CASSPPRSEAFF
TRBV9,.,TRBJ1-5,.,TGTGCCAGCAGCGACGGAAACGATCAGCCCCAGCATTTT,CASSDGNDQPQHF
TRBV10-3,.,TRBJ2-2,few,TGTGCCATCAGTGACAGGGCCGACGGGGAGCTGTTTTTT,CAISDRADGELFF
TRBV19,.,TRBJ2-1,.,TGTGCCAGTAGTTCATTGACATTCTACAATGAGCAGTTCTTC,CASSSLTFYNEQFF
TRBV19,.,TRBJ2-1,.,TGTGCCAGTAGCCATCCCAGCTCCTACAATGAGCAGTTCTTC,CASSHPSSYNEQFF
TRBV18,TRBD1,TRBJ2-5,.,TGTGCCAGCTCACCGGACAGGGTGCGGGGAGAGACCCAGTACTTC,CASSPDRVRGETQYF
TRBV27,TRBD2,TRBJ2-1,.,TGTGCCAGCAGTGGACTAGCGGGGTACAATGAGCAGTTCTTC,CASSGLAGYNEQFF
TRBV4-1,.,TRBJ1-1,.,TGCGCCAGCAGCCCCCAAGGGATGAACACTGAAGCTTTCTTT,CASSPQGMNTEAFF
TRBV6-5,.,TRBJ2-5,.,TGTGCCAGCACCCACGGGGAGACCCAGTACTTC,CASTHGETQYF
TRBV27,.,TRBJ2-2,.,TGTGCCAGCGGACTGGGGACCGGGAGTACCGGGGAGCTGTTTTTT,CASGLGTGSTGELFF
TRBV28,.,TRBJ2-2,.,TGTGCCAGCAGTCAACTCCCCGACATTCTAAACACCGGGGAGCTGTTTTTT,CASSQLPDILNTGELFF
TRBV6-1,.,TRBJ1-5,.,TGTGCCAGCAGTGAAGCTGGCAGGGACCGTTGGCCCCAGCATTTT,CASSEAGRDRWPQHF
TRBV4-1,TRBD2,TRBJ2-3,.,TGCGCCAGCAGCCAAGTTGTTGGACTAGCGGGAGGGGAGATTAGCACAGATACGCAGTATTTT,CASSQVVGLAGGEISTDTQYF
TRBV28,TRBD2,TRBJ2-2,.,TGTGCCAGCAGTCCGTGGATAGCGGGAGACACCGGGGAGCTGTTTTTT,CASSPWIAGDTGELFF
TRBV28,.,TRBJ1-5,.,TGTGCCAGCAGTTCACGGTACAGCAATCAGCCCCAGCATTTT,CASSSRYSNQPQHF
TRBV11-3,TRBD2,TRBJ2-7,.,TGTGCCAGCAGCGCTAGACTAGCGGGAGTGCACGAGCAGTACTTC,CASSARLAGVHEQYF
TRBV5-6,.,TRBJ1-2,once,TGTGCCAGCAGCTTGGGCAGGCTTATTCGCTATGGCTACACCTTC,CASSLGRLIRYGYTF
TRBV5-1,.,TRBJ2-5,once,TGCGCCAGCAGCTTGGATCAGGGATTGGAGACCCAGTACTTC,CASSLDQGLETQYF
TRBV7-2,.,TRBJ2-7,once,TGTGCCAGCAGCTTAACCCACTCCTACGAGCAGTACTTC,CASSLTHSYEQYF
TRBV7-2,TRBD2,TRBJ2-7,.,TGTGCCAGCAGCAAAGGGACTAGCGGATACGAGCAGTACTTC,CASSKGTSGYEQYF
TRBV9,.,TRBJ2-2,.,TGTGCCAGCAGCGCAAGGAGGATCGCCGGGGAGCTGTTTTTT,CASSARRIAGELFF
TRBV29-1,.,TRBJ2-3,.,TGCAGCGCCTTCGGGCTAGTGAACACAGATACGCAGTATTTT,CSAFGLVNTDTQYF
TRBV25-1,TRBD2,TRBJ2-7,.,TGTGCCAGCAGTCGAACTAGCGGGGGATGGGGCGAGCAGTACTTC,CASSRTSGGWGEQYF
TRBV6-1,TRBD1,TRBJ1-2,.,TGTGCCAGCAGCAGGGACAGACGGGTTGACTATGGCTACACCTTC,CASSRDRRVDYGYTF
TRBV5-1,TRBD2,TRBJ2-2,.,TGCGCCAGCAGCCAAGGACTAGCGGGAGTTGCCGGGGAGCTGTTTTTT,CASSQGLAGVAGELFF
TRBV19,.,TRBJ1-5,.,TGTGCCAGCCTGGGGTGGGAAAATCAGCCCCAGCATTTT,CASLGWENQPQHF
TRBV29-1,.,TRBJ2-2,.,TGCAGCGTTGAGGAGCCGGGACACACCGGGGAGCTGTTTTTT,CSVEEPGHTGELFF
TRBV2,TRBD1,TRBJ1-5,.,TGTGCCAGCGGGCCCGAAGGGACAGCCTATCAGCCCCAGCATTTT,CASGPEGTAYQPQHF
TRBV6-1,.,TRBJ2-3,.,TGTGCCAGCAGTGAAGTGCGTGGCACAGATACGCAGTATTTT,CASSEVRGTDTQYF
TRBV29-1,TRBD2,TRBJ2-5,.,TGCAGCGTTCCAGCACCGAGCGGGAAAGAGACCCAGTACTTC,CSVPAPSGKETQYF
TRBV6-6,.,TRBJ2-7,.,TGTGCCAGCAGTTACGCAGGGGAAACCTACGAGCAGTACTTC,CASSYAGETYEQYF